The 25 T cell receptor beta chains in this list originate from one sample, sequenced in a study of blood T cell repertoires in COVID-19. The method was immunoSEQ multiplex PCR; TCRdb's version includes in-frame clones alone and lacks a portion of them. Of about 70,000 clones listed, about 88% are singletons. Sequences were obtained from peripheral blood. These TCRs come from a human donor in a cohort sampled during active COVID-19.

V and J are TRBV6-1 and TRBJ1-5; D ambiguous. The germline V gene has CDR1 MNHNS and CDR2 SASEGT. V lost 2 bases and J 0 bases, leaving 8 bases between the germline ends. CDR3 length equals 15 residues. This CDR3 reads CASSENRFSNQPQHF. In DNA form, the CDR3 reads TGTGCCAGCAGTGAAAACAGATTTAGCAATCAGCCCCAGCATTTT.

The chain combines TRBV28 with TRBJ2-1; the D gene is possibly TRBD2 (6 bases). The CDR3 totals 16 residues. Trimming left V 7 bases short and J 3 bases short, with 19 bases between. Looked up from germline, CDR1 is MDHEN and CDR2 is SYDVKM. Here the CDR3 reads CASTPTSGVNYNEQFF. The CDR3 DNA reads as TGTGCCAGCACCCCAACGTCGGGAGTGAACTACAATGAGCAGTTCTTC.

The gene calls are TRBV29-1 and TRBJ1-2; D remains ambiguous. This CDR3 has 13 amino acids. The germline V and J ends were trimmed by 4 bases and 4 bases, with 13 bases remaining between them. CDR1 is SQVTM and CDR2 is ANQGSEA in the germline V gene. This CDR3 reads CSVVGAPGYGYTF. In DNA form, the CDR3 reads TGCAGCGTTGTAGGCGCTCCGGGCTATGGCTACACCTTC.

Only one count was recorded for this clone. This chain links TRBV29-1 with TRBJ1-1, with D hard to call. The germline V and J ends were trimmed by 0 bases and 9 bases, with 8 bases remaining between them. This CDR3 comprises 11 residues. The germline CDR1 and CDR2 sequences are SQVTM and ANQGSEA. CDR3 sequence reads: CSVEDLTKAFF. The DNA of the CDR3 is TGCAGCGTTGAAGACCTAACCAAAGCTTTCTTT. Using reference TRBV29-1 and TRBJ1-1 for the parts outside the CDR3, the full variable domain is SAVISQKPSRDICQRGTSLTIQCQVDSQVTMMFWYRQQPGQSLTLIATANQGSEATYESGFVIDKFPISRPNLTFSTLTVSNMSPEDSSIYLCSVEDLTKAFFGQGTRLTVV.

This chain joins TRBV6-5 and TRBJ1-2, with D perhaps matching TRBD1 (6 bases). The length of the CDR3 is 14 residues. Trimming took 1 base from V and 5 from J, leaving 11 bases between them. Looked up from germline, CDR1 is MNHEY and CDR2 is SVGAGI. DNA of the CDR3: TGTGCCAGCAGTTACTTCGGGGGGCGGTATGGCTACACCTTC. It yields the protein CASSYFGGRYGYTF.

The chain uses TRBV7-8 and TRBJ1-4, with 9 positions matching TRBD1. In germline, CDR1 is SGHVS, CDR2 FQNEAQ. V shed 5 bases and J 14 bases; nucleotides not matched to a gene: 3. The CDR3 runs 11 residues. DNA of the CDR3: TGTGCCAGCAGCGGGGGACAGGGTCTGTTTTTT. Its translation is CASSGGQGLFF.

The rearrangement joins TRBV27 to TRBJ2-1; a possible D gene is TRBD2 (5 bases). Germline-derived CDR1 and CDR2 are MNHEY and SMNVEV (reference sequence). Trimming took off 3 bases at V and 4 bases at J, with 13 bases between the two ends. This CDR3 region has 15 residues. The CDR3 loop reads CASSLASSGYNEQFF. Written as DNA, the CDR3 is TGTGCCAGCAGTTTGGCTAGCTCAGGATACAATGAGCAGTTCTTC.

V usage is TRBV6-5 and J usage is TRBJ2-7, with a possible D match to TRBD1 (5 bases). The CDR3 spans 14 residues. V lost 2 bases, J lost 0 bases, and 8 bases lay in between. Germline CDR1 MNHEY, CDR2 SVGAGI. CDR3 residues: CASSYGAHSYEQYF. CDR3 DNA: TGTGCCAGCAGTTACGGGGCCCACTCCTACGAGCAGTACTTC.

The chain is built from TRBV25-1 and TRBJ2-1; 8 bases map to TRBD1. V shed 3 bases and J 7 bases; nucleotides not matched to a gene: 11. CDR1 is MGHDK and CDR2 is SYGVNS in the germline V gene. The length of the CDR3 is 16 residues. This CDR3 reads CASSDPQGTGGNEQFF. DNA for the CDR3: TGTGCCAGCAGTGATCCCCAGGGGACAGGCGGAAATGAGCAGTTCTTC.

This clone came up a few times. Written as DNA, the CDR3 is TGTGCCAGCAGAGATACAGGGATCCAGCCCCAGCATTTT. Translation gives CASRDTGIQPQHF. The chain has TRBV28 and TRBJ1-5, with D maybe TRBD1 (6 bases). The CDR3 runs 13 residues. V dropped 6 bases and J dropped 7 bases, with 13 bases sitting between them. The germline gives CDR1 MDHEN, CDR2 SYDVKM.

The chain combines TRBV5-1 with TRBJ1-2; no clear D gene. CDR3 length equals 12 residues. In germline, CDR1 is SGHRS, CDR2 YFSETQ. V lost 4 bases, J lost 2 bases, and 6 bases lay in between. The CDR3 coding sequence is TGCGCCAGCAGCGAGGAGAACTATGGCTACACCTTC. The encoded protein is CASSEENYGYTF.

V and J are TRBV11-2 and TRBJ2-1, with D unclear. The CDR3 runs 12 residues. Germline lookup yields CDR1 SGHAT and CDR2 FQNNGV. The V end was cut by 1 base, the J end by 8 bases, with 6 bases between. The CDR3 sequence is CASSLVIYEQFF. In DNA form, the CDR3 reads TGTGCCAGCAGCTTAGTCATTTATGAGCAGTTCTTC.

In DNA, the CDR3 is TGTGCCAGCAGTAAGGACAGGGTTGGGGATCAGCCCCAGCATTTT. Translating gives CASSKDRVGDQPQHF. The chain is built from TRBV28 and TRBJ1-5; 8 positions agree with TRBD1. Germline assignment: CDR1 MDHEN and CDR2 SYDVKM. Trimming cost V 5 bases and J 5 bases; bases outside gene matches: 8. CDR3 length equals 15 residues.

The rearrangement links TRBV2 to TRBJ2-7, with D unresolved. Looked up from germline, CDR1 is SNHLY and CDR2 is FYNNEI. V shed 3 bases and J shed 10 bases, with 16 bases lying between them. The CDR3 spans 13 residues. In DNA form, the CDR3 reads TGTGCCAGCAGTGATCATCCGTCCGAGGTACAGTACTTC. Protein: CASSDHPSEVQYF.

This clone occurred once. The chain carries TRBV12-3 or TRBV12-4 and TRBJ2-1; D unclear. V lost 5 bases and J lost 3, with 8 bases in between. This CDR3 contains 13 residues. CDR3 sequence: CASSAQYYNEQFF. The CDR3 nucleotides read TGTGCCAGCAGTGCACAATACTACAATGAGCAGTTCTTC.

This rearrangement joins TRBV2 to TRBJ1-5; D possibly corresponds to TRBD1 (5 bases). V lost 1 base and J 7 bases, leaving 8 bases between the germline ends. Germline V gene sequence: CDR1 SNHLY, CDR2 FYNNEI. The CDR3 has 13 amino acids. This CDR3 reads CASSEEGWQPQHF. The CDR3 DNA reads as TGTGCCAGCAGTGAAGAGGGGTGGCAGCCCCAGCATTTT.

V gene TRBV14 combines with J gene TRBJ2-2, with D tentatively TRBD1 (6 bases). The CDR3 totals 14 residues. CDR1 and CDR2 (germline): SGHDN, FVKESK. Trimming removed 6 bases at V and 1 base at J, with 9 bases between. CDR3: CASRLRGNTGELFF. In nucleotides, the CDR3 is TGTGCCAGCAGGCTCAGGGGGAACACCGGGGAGCTGTTTTTT.

The chain joins TRBV19 to TRBJ2-2, with D hard to call. Germline CDR1 reads LNHDA; CDR2 reads SQIVND (reference sequence). This CDR3 spans 17 amino acids. Trimming pared 0 bases from V and 4 bases from J, leaving 15 bases between. CDR3 nucleotides: TGTGCCAGTAGTATAGACTACAGAGATAAGAGCACCGGGGAGCTGTTTTTT. Translated: CASSIDYRDKSTGELFF.

This chain uses TRBV10-3 with TRBJ1-2; possibly TRBD1 for D (6 bases). Deletions cut 6 bases from V and 8 bases from J, with 19 bases between. CDR1 is ENHRY, CDR2 SYGVKD, per germline. The CDR3 has 14 amino acids. CDR3 amino acids: CAISGRNTGLGYTF. The CDR3 DNA is TGTGCCATCAGCGGAAGAAATACAGGGTTGGGCTACACCTTC.

This chain uses TRBV30 with TRBJ2-3, with D perhaps matching TRBD2 (5 bases). Germline CDR1 is GTSNPN and CDR2 is SVGIG (reference sequence). The ends were cut back, 5 bases at V and 6 bases at J, with 21 bases in the middle. The CDR3 has 15 residues. CDR3 nucleotide sequence: TGTGCCTGGGAAGGGCGGGCCCGCCGGGTGGATACGCAGTATTTT. Protein: CAWEGRARRVDTQYF.

V and J are TRBV13 and TRBJ1-1; the D is unclear. The V gene's germline CDR1 is PRHDT and CDR2 FYEKMQ (reference sequence). The V end lost 4 bases, the J end lost 0 bases, and 6 bases lay between the germline ends. The CDR3 extends over 13 amino acids. The CDR3 nucleotides read TGTGCCAGCAGCTCGAGATTGAACACTGAAGCTTTCTTT. Encoded protein: CASSSRLNTEAFF.

V usage is TRBV6-5 and J usage is TRBJ2-2, with TRBD1 as a possible D gene (5 bases). Trimming took 8 bases from V and 8 from J, leaving 12 bases between them. Per the germline V gene, CDR1 is MNHEY and CDR2 is SVGAGI. This CDR3 has 12 amino acids. The CDR3: CASQTDLGELFF. The CDR3 DNA sequence: TGTGCCAGCCAGACAGACTTAGGGGAGCTGTTTTTT.

V gene TRBV27 combines with J gene TRBJ2-5, with D possibly TRBD2 on 7 matching bases. Per the germline V gene, CDR1 is MNHEY and CDR2 is SMNVEV (reference sequence). The CDR3 runs to 14 residues. Trimming stripped 1 base from V and 5 bases from J, with 11 bases between. The CDR3 DNA reads as TGTGCCAGCAGTTTATGGCCGGGGGGCGAGACCCAGTACTTC. Translation: CASSLWPGGETQYF.

The J gene is TRBJ2-2, the V gene TRBV12-3 or TRBV12-4, with a possible D match to TRBD2 (5 bases). V was cut by 7 bases and J by 8 bases, with 14 bases left in between. The CDR3 sequence is 13 residues long. The CDR3 DNA follows: TGTGCCAGCAAACGGGTAGAGGGAGGGGAGCTGTTTTTT. It translates to CASKRVEGGELFF.

CDR3 in DNA: TGTGCCACCAGCAGAGATAGAGGCAGGGTGGGGGCTTTGAGGGCTGAAGCTTTCTTT. Residues: CATSRDRGRVGALRAEAFF. V gene TRBV15 combines with J gene TRBJ1-1; maybe TRBD1 (6 bases). CDR1 and CDR2 from the germline V gene are LNHNV and YYDKDF (reference sequence). V dropped 0 bases and J dropped 6 bases, with 26 bases sitting between them. CDR3 length equals 19 residues. Based on the CDR3 plus reference TRBV15 and TRBJ1-1, the full variable domain is DAMVIQNPRYQVTQFGKPVTLSCSQTLNHNVMYWYQQKSSQAPKLLFHYYDKDFNNEADTPDNFQSRRPNTSFCFLDIRSPGLGDTAMYLCATSRDRGRVGALRAEAFFGQGTRLTVV.